This T cell receptor beta chain stems from a study of early stage breast cancer tumors. Study details: Of some 17 invasive breast tumors, more than nine were hormone receptor-positive, HER2-negative. Samples were sequenced at about 10-fold average coverage.

The CDR3 has 11 amino acids. Germline V gene sequence: CDR1 GTSNPN, CDR2 SVGIG (reference sequence). This clone has just a few counts. Its antigen remains unidentified. One junction end disagrees with the germline gene, perhaps due to a read error. Points from the study as a whole: Tumor and normal breast were distinguished via blood comparison in about 90% of the 16 patients. Compared with adjacent normal breast tissue, tumors showed around 2.7-fold greater T cell density and higher clonality.

Sequenced by immunoSEQ multiplex PCR; TCRdb stores in-frame clones only, minus some. The table lists approximately 39,000 clones, around 70% of them singletons. The chain carries TRBV30 and TRBJ1-5; D unclear. Sequenced input: blood. The TCR originated in a person aged 55 to 75 with breast cancer. The CDR3 region has the DNA TGTGCCTGGAGTGTAGGTCAGTCCCAGCATTTT. Residues: CAWSVGQSQHF.